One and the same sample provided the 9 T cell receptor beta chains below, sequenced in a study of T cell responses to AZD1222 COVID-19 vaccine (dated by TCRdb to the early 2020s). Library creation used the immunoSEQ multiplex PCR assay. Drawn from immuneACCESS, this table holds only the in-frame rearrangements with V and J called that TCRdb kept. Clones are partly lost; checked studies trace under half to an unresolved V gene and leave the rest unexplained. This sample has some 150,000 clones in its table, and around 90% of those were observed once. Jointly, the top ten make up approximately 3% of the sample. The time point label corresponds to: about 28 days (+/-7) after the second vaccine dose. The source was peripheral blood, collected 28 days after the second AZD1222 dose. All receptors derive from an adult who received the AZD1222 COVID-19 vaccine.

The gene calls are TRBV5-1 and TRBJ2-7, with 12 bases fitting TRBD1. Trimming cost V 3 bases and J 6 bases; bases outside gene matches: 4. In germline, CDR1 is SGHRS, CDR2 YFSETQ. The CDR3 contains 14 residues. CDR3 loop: CASSSGQGAVEQYF. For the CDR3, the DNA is TGCGCCAGCAGCTCGGGACAGGGGGCTGTCGAGCAGTACTTC.

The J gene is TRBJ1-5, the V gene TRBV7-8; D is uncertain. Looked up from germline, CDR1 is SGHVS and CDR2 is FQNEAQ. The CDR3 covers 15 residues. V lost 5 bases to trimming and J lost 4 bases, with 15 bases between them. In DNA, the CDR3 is TGTGCCAGCAGCCCCAGGAGGGAAGTTAATCAGCCCCAGCATTTT. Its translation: CASSPRREVNQPQHF.

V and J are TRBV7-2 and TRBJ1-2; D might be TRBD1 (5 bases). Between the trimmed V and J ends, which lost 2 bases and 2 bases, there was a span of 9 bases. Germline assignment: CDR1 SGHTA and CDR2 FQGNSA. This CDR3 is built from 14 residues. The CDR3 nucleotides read TGTGCCAGCAGCTTACTGCGGGGGAACTATGGCTACACCTTC. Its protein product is CASSLLRGNYGYTF. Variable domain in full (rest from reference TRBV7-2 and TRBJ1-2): GAGVSQSPSNKVTEKGKDVELRCDPISGHTALYWYRQSLGQGLEFLIYFQGNSAPDKSGLPSDRFSAERTGGSVSTLTIQRTQQEDSAVYLCASSLLRGNYGYTFGSGTRLTVV.

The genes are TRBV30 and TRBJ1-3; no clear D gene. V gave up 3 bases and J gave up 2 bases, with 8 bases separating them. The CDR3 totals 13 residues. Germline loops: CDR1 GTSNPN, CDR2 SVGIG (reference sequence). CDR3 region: CAWRREAGNTIYF. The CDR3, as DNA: TGTGCCTGGAGGAGGGAGGCTGGAAACACCATATATTTT.

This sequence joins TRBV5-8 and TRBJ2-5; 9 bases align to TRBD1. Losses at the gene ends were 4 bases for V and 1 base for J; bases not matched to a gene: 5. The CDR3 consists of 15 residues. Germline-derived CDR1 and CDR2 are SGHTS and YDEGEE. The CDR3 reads CASSGGTGPQETQYF. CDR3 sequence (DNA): TGTGCCAGCAGCGGAGGGACAGGGCCCCAAGAGACCCAGTACTTC.

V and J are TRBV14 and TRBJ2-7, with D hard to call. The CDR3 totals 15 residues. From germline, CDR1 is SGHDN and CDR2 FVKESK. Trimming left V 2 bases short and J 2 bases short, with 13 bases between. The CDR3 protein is CASSQRLAATYEQYF. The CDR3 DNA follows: TGTGCCAGCAGCCAACGCTTAGCTGCAACCTACGAGCAGTACTTC.

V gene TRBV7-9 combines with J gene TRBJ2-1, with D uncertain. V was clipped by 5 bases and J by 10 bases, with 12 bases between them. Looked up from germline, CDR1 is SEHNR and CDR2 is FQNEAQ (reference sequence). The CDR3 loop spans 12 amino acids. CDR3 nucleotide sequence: TGTGCCAGCAGCCGACCCCGGGTGGAGCAGTTCTTC. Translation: CASSRPRVEQFF.

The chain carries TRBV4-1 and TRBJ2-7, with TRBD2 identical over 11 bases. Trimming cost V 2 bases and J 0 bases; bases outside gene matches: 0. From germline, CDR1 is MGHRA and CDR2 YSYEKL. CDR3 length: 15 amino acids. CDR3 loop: CASSQTSGSSYEQYF. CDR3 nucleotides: TGCGCCAGCAGCCAAACTAGCGGGAGCTCCTACGAGCAGTACTTC.

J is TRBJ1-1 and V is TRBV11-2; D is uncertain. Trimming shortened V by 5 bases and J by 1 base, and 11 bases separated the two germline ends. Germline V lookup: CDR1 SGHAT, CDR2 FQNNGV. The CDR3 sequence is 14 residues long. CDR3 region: CASSGTDKNTEAFF. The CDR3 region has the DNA TGTGCCAGCAGCGGCACCGACAAGAACACTGAAGCTTTCTTT.